The rows below give T cell receptor beta chains drawn from one sample of a study of shared clonotypes between healthy human individuals. Some clones are missing from TCRdb's copy, which holds only in-frame ones; the method was immunoSEQ multiplex PCR. The data contain approximately 720,000 clones, just over 90% of them singletons. The material sequenced was naive CD8+ T cells sorted from blood. The source of these receptors is a man younger than 40 in good health. CDR3s include the opening cysteine and the closing phenylalanine or tryptophan. Fields, in order: V gene, J gene, clone size, D gene, CDR3 protein, CDR3 DNA. D genes are given only for firm matches. Only some rows state a clone size, as once, few, many or a class for expanded clones.

TRBV6-6	TRBJ1-4	few	.	CASKDGATQEKLFF	TGTGCCAGCAAGGACGGGGCCACCCAAGAAAAACTGTTTTTT
TRBV19	TRBJ1-4	.	.	CASSSGRGASTNEKLFF	TGTGCCAGTAGTTCGGGTCGGGGGGCCTCAACTAATGAAAAACTGTTTTTT
TRBV27	TRBJ1-2	.	TRBD1	CASSLDPDRGLNYGYTF	TGTGCCAGCAGTTTAGATCCAGACAGGGGGCTCAACTATGGCTACACCTTC
TRBV28	TRBJ1-3	.	.	CASSGGLGSGNTIYF	TGTGCCAGCAGTGGGGGATTAGGCTCTGGAAACACCATATATTTT
TRBV9	TRBJ2-5	.	.	CASSVDLAAQETQYF	TGTGCCAGCAGCGTAGATCTAGCAGCTCAAGAGACCCAGTACTTC
TRBV6-5	TRBJ2-5	.	TRBD1	CASRTYRGPETQYF	TGTGCCAGCAGGACCTACAGGGGGCCTGAGACCCAGTACTTC
TRBV6-6	TRBJ1-2	.	TRBD1	CASSARQGGDYGYTF	TGTGCCAGCAGTGCGAGACAGGGGGGCGACTATGGCTACACCTTC
TRBV10-2	TRBJ2-3	.	TRBD2	CASSELAGATQYF	TGCGCCAGCAGTGAACTAGCGGGAGCTACGCAGTATTTT
TRBV15	TRBJ2-1	.	TRBD2	CATTPGGPLLSSYNEQFF	TGTGCCACCACCCCGGGAGGGCCGTTATTGAGCTCCTACAATGAGCAGTTCTTC
TRBV7-9	TRBJ1-1	.	TRBD1	CASSLPDWTGGFGDTEAFF	TGTGCCAGCAGCTTACCGGACTGGACAGGGGGTTTTGGAGACACTGAAGCTTTCTTT
TRBV9	TRBJ2-1	.	.	CASSVGGQLYNEQFF	TGTGCCAGCAGCGTAGGGGGACAACTTTACAATGAGCAGTTCTTC
TRBV28	TRBJ2-5	.	TRBD2	CASSWRGLGEETQYF	TGTGCCAGCAGTTGGCGGGGACTAGGGGAAGAGACCCAGTACTTC
TRBV13	TRBJ2-7	few	.	CASSHRSTFPYEQYF	TGTGCCAGCAGCCACCGGTCAACGTTCCCCTACGAGCAGTACTTC
TRBV7-2	TRBJ2-1	.	.	CASTLPHVSEQFF	TGTGCCAGCACCCTCCCCCATGTCAGTGAGCAGTTCTTC
TRBV19	TRBJ1-4	.	.	CASSIFFVTGNEKLFF	TGTGCCAGTAGTATTTTCTTCGTGACGGGAAATGAAAAACTGTTTTTT
TRBV29-1	TRBJ2-1	.	TRBD2	CSVKREGLGNEQFF	TGCAGCGTGAAGCGGGAGGGCCTGGGGAATGAGCAGTTCTTC
TRBV29-1	TRBJ2-3	.	TRBD2	CSADGATAGGSDTQYF	TGCAGCGCCGATGGAGCTACGGCGGGAGGATCGGATACGCAGTATTTT
TRBV13	TRBJ2-7	.	.	CASSAVSARSSYEQYF	TGTGCCAGCAGCGCGGTTAGCGCCCGAAGCTCCTACGAGCAGTACTTC
TRBV5-6	TRBJ2-7	.	TRBD1	CASSWTGGEQYF	TGTGCCAGCAGCTGGACAGGTGGCGAGCAGTACTTC
TRBV6-5	TRBJ2-1	.	TRBD2	CASSYWLAGFYNEQFF	TGTGCCAGCAGTTACTGGCTAGCGGGCTTCTACAATGAGCAGTTCTTC
TRBV7-9	TRBJ2-5	few	.	CASSSMAGQQETQYF	TGTGCCAGCAGTTCGATGGCGGGACAGCAAGAGACCCAGTACTTC
TRBV5-6	TRBJ2-3	.	TRBD1	CASSGTGVARADTQYF	TGTGCCAGCAGCGGGACAGGGGTAGCTCGGGCAGATACGCAGTATTTT
TRBV4-3	TRBJ1-1	.	.	CASSPNSGWEGTEAFF	TGCGCCAGCAGCCCCAACTCGGGGTGGGAGGGGACTGAAGCTTTCTTT
TRBV2	TRBJ2-2	.	.	CASRNTQDNPNTGELFF	TGTGCCAGCAGGAATACGCAGGACAACCCGAACACCGGGGAGCTGTTTTTT
TRBV7-9	TRBJ2-7	once	TRBD1	CASSLGGTGGFYEQYF	TGTGCCAGCAGCTTAGGTGGGACAGGGGGCTTCTACGAGCAGTACTTC
TRBV2	TRBJ2-7	few	.	CASIILTYEQYF	TGTGCCAGCATAATCCTCACCTACGAGCAGTACTTC
TRBV27	TRBJ2-7	few	TRBD2	CASRGGLAGDEQYF	TGTGCCAGCAGGGGGGGACTAGCGGGAGACGAGCAGTACTTC
TRBV20-1	TRBJ2-1	.	.	CSADKRFEQFF	TGCAGTGCCGATAAGCGTTTTGAGCAGTTCTTC
TRBV6-4	TRBJ2-1	.	.	CASSDRSYNEQFF	TGTGCCAGCAGTGATCGCTCTTACAATGAGCAGTTCTTC
TRBV29-1	TRBJ1-1	.	.	CSVWGGGTEAFF	TGCAGCGTCTGGGGGGGCGGGACTGAAGCTTTCTTT
TRBV4-3	TRBJ2-7	.	.	CASSQERDTFYEQYF	TGCGCCAGCAGCCAAGAGCGGGACACCTTCTACGAGCAGTACTTC
TRBV10-2	TRBJ2-6	.	.	CASSEGEPGANVLTF	TGCGCCAGCAGTGAGGGGGAACCCGGGGCCAACGTCCTGACTTTC
TRBV29-1	TRBJ2-2	.	.	CSVDPGSGTGELFF	TGCAGCGTTGACCCAGGGAGCGGCACCGGGGAGCTGTTTTTT
TRBV10-1	TRBJ1-1	.	.	CASSEYPGVNTEAFF	TGCGCCAGCAGTGAGTATCCAGGCGTGAACACTGAAGCTTTCTTT
TRBV7-8	TRBJ2-1	.	TRBD2	CASSLLAGGARDANEQFF	TGTGCCAGCAGTTTACTAGCGGGAGGGGCCCGGGATGCGAATGAGCAGTTCTTC
TRBV29-1	TRBJ2-1	.	TRBD2	CSVDPSGSVRSLDEQFF	TGCAGCGTTGACCCTAGCGGGAGTGTGAGGTCTCTTGATGAGCAGTTCTTC
TRBV5-3	TRBJ2-7	.	.	CARSSVGGDFSYEQYF	TGTGCCAGAAGCTCCGTGGGGGGAGACTTCAGCTACGAGCAGTACTTC
TRBV27	TRBJ2-3	.	.	CASSLNIAGSTDTQYF	TGTGCCAGCAGTTTGAACATAGCCGGGAGCACAGATACGCAGTATTTT
TRBV7-9	TRBJ2-7	.	.	CASSFGTPYEQYF	TGTGCCAGCAGCTTCGGGACACCCTACGAGCAGTACTTC
TRBV13	TRBJ2-5	.	.	CASRQYNSQETQYF	TGTGCCAGCAGACAATATAATTCTCAAGAGACCCAGTACTTC
TRBV7-9	TRBJ1-3	.	.	CASSLEDGTSGNTIYF	TGTGCCAGCAGCTTAGAGGACGGGACCTCTGGAAACACCATATATTTT
TRBV19	TRBJ2-7	.	TRBD2	CASSMLAGVIYEQYF	TGTGCCAGTAGTATGCTAGCGGGAGTGATTTACGAGCAGTACTTC
TRBV7-9	TRBJ2-7	few	TRBD1	CASSPRDSSYEQYF	TGTGCCAGCAGCCCCCGGGACAGCTCCTACGAGCAGTACTTC
TRBV5-5	TRBJ2-7	.	TRBD2	CASSSRLASSYEQYF	TGTGCCAGCAGCTCCCGACTAGCGAGCTCCTACGAGCAGTACTTC
TRBV10-3	TRBJ1-1	.	.	CAISEFDGGTEAFF	TGTGCCATCAGTGAGTTCGACGGGGGAACTGAAGCTTTCTTT
TRBV7-7	TRBJ2-3	once	TRBD1	CASSSSIGQGADTQYF	TGTGCCAGCAGCTCTTCGATTGGACAGGGGGCAGATACGCAGTATTTT
TRBV2	TRBJ2-7	.	.	CASDRSRERISYEQYF	TGTGCCAGCGATAGGTCGCGGGAACGTATCTCCTACGAGCAGTACTTC
TRBV7-2	TRBJ2-3	.	.	CASSLVFGVYGGDTQYF	TGTGCCAGCAGCTTAGTGTTCGGGGTATACGGAGGAGATACGCAGTATTTT
TRBV7-9	TRBJ1-1	.	.	CASTGREGTEAFF	TGTGCCAGCACCGGGCGCGAAGGAACTGAAGCTTTCTTT
TRBV5-8	TRBJ1-5	.	.	CASSLMDLNQPQHF	TGTGCCAGCAGCTTGATGGACCTTAATCAGCCCCAGCATTTT
TRBV4-1	TRBJ2-1	.	.	CASSQDVGSLSEQFF	TGCGCCAGCAGCCAAGATGTCGGGAGTCTTAGTGAGCAGTTCTTC
TRBV18	TRBJ2-7	.	.	CASSPGQSYEQYF	TGTGCCAGCTCACCTGGACAGTCCTACGAGCAGTACTTC
TRBV18	TRBJ2-3	.	.	CASSPEDRTDADTDTQYF	TGTGCCAGCTCACCGGAGGACAGAACGGACGCCGACACAGATACGCAGTATTTT
TRBV28	TRBJ2-7	.	TRBD1	CASSYRGLRVYEQYF	TGTGCCAGCAGTTACAGGGGGCTCAGGGTCTACGAGCAGTACTTC
TRBV6-5	TRBJ2-4	.	TRBD1	CASRPQGAKNIQYF	TGTGCCAGCAGGCCACAGGGGGCCAAAAACATTCAGTACTTC
TRBV27	TRBJ2-5	.	TRBD2	CASSLVSGSSETQYF	TGTGCCAGCAGTTTAGTTAGCGGGAGTTCAGAGACCCAGTACTTC
TRBV15	TRBJ1-1	.	.	CATSSGLKNTEAFF	TGTGCCACCAGCTCCGGTTTGAAGAACACTGAAGCTTTCTTT
TRBV7-8	TRBJ1-2	.	TRBD1	CASSLNPGQGASNYGYTF	TGTGCCAGCAGCTTAAATCCGGGACAGGGGGCATCCAACTATGGCTACACCTTC
TRBV27	TRBJ2-1	.	.	CASSFTLRSSYNEQFF	TGTGCCAGCAGTTTTACTCTTCGGAGCTCCTACAATGAGCAGTTCTTC